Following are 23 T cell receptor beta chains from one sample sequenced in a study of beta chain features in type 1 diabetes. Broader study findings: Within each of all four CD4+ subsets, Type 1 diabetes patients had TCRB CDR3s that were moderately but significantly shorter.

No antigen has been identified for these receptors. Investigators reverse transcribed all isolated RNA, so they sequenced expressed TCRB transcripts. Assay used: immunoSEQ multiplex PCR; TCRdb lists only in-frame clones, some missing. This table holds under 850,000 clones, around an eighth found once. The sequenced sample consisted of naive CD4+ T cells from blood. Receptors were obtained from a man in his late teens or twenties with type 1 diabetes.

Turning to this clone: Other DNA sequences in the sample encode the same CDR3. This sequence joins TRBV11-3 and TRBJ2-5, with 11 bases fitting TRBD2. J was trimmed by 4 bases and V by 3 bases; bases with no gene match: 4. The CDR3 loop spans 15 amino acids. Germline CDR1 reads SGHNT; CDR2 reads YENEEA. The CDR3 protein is CASSLGLAEGETQYF. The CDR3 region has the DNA TGTGCCAGCAGCTTGGGACTAGCGGAGGGAGAGACCCAGTACTTC.

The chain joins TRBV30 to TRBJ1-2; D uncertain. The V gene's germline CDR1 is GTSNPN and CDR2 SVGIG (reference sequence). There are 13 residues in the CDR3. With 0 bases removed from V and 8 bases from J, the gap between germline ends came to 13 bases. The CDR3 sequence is CAWSVRFLEGYTF. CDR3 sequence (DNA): TGTGCCTGGAGTGTCCGTTTCCTAGAAGGCTACACCTTC.

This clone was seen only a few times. CDR3 nucleotide sequence: TGTGCCAGCAGTATAACCGGGACAGGGAATTCACCCCTCCACTTT. It codes for CASSITGTGNSPLHF. The chain recombines TRBV27 with TRBJ1-6; TRBD1 matches at 9 bases. CDR1 MNHEY and CDR2 SMNVEV come from the germline V gene (reference sequence). The CDR3 is 15 residues long. V lost 5 bases and J lost 7; bases outside the gene matches: 6.

In DNA, the CDR3 is TGTGCCAGCAGTTACTCGACCCAAAGCAATCAGCCCCAGCATTTT. This sequence encodes CASSYSTQSNQPQHF. The chain couples TRBV6-6 to TRBJ1-5, with no clear D. V was cut by 0 bases and J by 1 base, with 7 bases left in between. The CDR3 consists of 15 residues. Germline V gene sequence: CDR1 MNHNY, CDR2 SVGAGI (reference sequence).

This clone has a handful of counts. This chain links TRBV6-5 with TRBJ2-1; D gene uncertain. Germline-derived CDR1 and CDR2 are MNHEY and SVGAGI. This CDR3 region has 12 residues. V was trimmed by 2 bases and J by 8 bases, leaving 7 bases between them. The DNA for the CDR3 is TGTGCCAGCAGTTACCCCGGCGATGAGCAGTTCTTC. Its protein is CASSYPGDEQFF.

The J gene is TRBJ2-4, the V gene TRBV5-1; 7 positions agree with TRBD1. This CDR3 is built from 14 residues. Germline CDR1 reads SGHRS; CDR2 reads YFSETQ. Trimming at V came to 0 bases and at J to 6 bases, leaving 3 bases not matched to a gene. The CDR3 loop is CASSLEGDRNIQYF. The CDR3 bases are TGCGCCAGCAGCTTGGAAGGGGACAGAAACATTCAGTACTTC.

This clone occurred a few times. The CDR3 spells CASSLGSTLDEQYF. The CDR3 DNA sequence: TGCGCCAGCAGCTTGGGCAGTACCCTCGACGAGCAGTACTTC. The rearrangement uses TRBV5-1 and TRBJ2-7, with no clear D. V shed 0 bases and J shed 5 bases, with 12 bases lying between them. The germline CDR1 and CDR2 sequences are SGHRS and YFSETQ. The CDR3 has 14 residues.

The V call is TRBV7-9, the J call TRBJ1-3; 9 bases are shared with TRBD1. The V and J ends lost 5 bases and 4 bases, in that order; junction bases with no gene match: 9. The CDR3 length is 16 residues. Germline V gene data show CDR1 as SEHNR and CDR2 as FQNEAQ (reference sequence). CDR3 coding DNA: TGTGCCAGCAGCCCTAGACAGGGGGTCTTCGGAAACACCATATATTTT. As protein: CASSPRQGVFGNTIYF.

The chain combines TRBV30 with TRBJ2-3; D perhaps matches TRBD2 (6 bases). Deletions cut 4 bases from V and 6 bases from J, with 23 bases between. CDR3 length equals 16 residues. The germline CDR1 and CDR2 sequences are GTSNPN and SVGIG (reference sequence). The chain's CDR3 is CAWKGDRGLRGDTQYF. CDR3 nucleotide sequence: TGTGCCTGGAAGGGCGACCGGGGACTCCGGGGGGATACGCAGTATTTT.

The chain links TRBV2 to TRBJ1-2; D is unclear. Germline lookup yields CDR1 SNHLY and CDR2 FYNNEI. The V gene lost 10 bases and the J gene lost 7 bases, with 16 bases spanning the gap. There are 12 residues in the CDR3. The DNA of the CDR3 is TGTGCCACCAGACCTCAAAGCATTGGCTACACCTTC. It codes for CATRPQSIGYTF.

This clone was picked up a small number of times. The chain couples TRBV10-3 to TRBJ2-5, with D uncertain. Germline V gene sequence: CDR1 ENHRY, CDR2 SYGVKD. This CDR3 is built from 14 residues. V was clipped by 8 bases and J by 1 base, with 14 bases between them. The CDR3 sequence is CAIGPGVGQETQYF. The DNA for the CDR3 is TGTGCCATCGGGCCTGGGGTGGGCCAAGAGACCCAGTACTTC.

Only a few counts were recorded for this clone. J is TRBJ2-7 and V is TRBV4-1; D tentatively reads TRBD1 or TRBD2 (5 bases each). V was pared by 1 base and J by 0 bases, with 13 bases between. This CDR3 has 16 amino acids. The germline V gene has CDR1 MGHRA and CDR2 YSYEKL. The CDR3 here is CASSQGPGANSYEQYF. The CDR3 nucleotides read TGCGCCAGCAGCCAAGGTCCCGGGGCCAACTCCTACGAGCAGTACTTC.

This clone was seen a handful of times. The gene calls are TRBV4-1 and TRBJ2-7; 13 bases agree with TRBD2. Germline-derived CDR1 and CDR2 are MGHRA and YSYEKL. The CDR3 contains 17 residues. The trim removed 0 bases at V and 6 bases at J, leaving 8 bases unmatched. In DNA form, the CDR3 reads TGCGCCAGCAGCCAAGATCCCCCGAGACTAGCGGGGGGCGAGCAGTACTTC. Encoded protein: CASSQDPPRLAGGEQYF.

The DNA for the CDR3 is TGTGCCAGCTCATCCGTCTCAGAGACCCAGTACTTC. Translated: CASSSVSETQYF. This chain links TRBV18 with TRBJ2-5; the D is unclear. Germline CDR1 and CDR2: KGHSH and LQKENI. This CDR3 has 12 amino acids. Trimming took 5 bases from V and 4 from J, leaving 8 bases between them. The entire variable domain, with the rest obtained from reference TRBV18 and TRBJ2-5, is as follows: NAGVMQNPRHLVRRRGQEARLRCSPMKGHSHVYWYRQLPEEGLKFMVYLQKENIIDESGMPKERFSAEFPKEGPSILRIQQVVRGDSAAYFCASSSVSETQYFGPGTRLLVL.

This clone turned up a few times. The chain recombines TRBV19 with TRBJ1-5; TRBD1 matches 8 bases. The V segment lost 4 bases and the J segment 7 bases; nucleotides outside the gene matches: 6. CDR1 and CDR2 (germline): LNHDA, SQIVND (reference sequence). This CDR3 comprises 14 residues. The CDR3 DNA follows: TGTGCCAGTAGTACCACAGGGGGGGAACAGCCCCAGCATTTT. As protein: CASSTTGGEQPQHF.

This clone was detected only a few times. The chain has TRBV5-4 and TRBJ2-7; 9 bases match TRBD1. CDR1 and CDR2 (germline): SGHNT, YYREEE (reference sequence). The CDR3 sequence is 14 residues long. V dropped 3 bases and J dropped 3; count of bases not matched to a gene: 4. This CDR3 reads CASSSPGQGYEQYF. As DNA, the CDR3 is TGTGCCAGCAGCTCACCGGGACAGGGCTACGAGCAGTACTTC. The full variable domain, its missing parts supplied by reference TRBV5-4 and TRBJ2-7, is ETGVTQSPTHLIKTRGQQVTLRCSSQSGHNTVSWYQQALGQGPQFIFQYYREEENGRGNFPPRFSGLQFPNYSSELNVNALELDDSALYLCASSSPGQGYEQYFGPGTRLTVT.

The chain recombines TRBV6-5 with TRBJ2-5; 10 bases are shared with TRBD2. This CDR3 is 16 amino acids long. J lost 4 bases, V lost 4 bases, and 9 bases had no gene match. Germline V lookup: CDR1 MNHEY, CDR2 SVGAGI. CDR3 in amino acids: CASSLSLAGGTETQYF. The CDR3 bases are TGTGCCAGCAGTTTGTCCTTAGCGGGGGGCACAGAGACCCAGTACTTC.

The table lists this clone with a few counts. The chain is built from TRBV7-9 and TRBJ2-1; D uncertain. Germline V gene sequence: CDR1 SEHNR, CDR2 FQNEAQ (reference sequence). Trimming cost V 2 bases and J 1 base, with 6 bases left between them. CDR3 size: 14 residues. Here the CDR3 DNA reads TGTGCCAGCAGCTTACTAGAATCCTACAATGAGCAGTTCTTC. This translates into CASSLLESYNEQFF.

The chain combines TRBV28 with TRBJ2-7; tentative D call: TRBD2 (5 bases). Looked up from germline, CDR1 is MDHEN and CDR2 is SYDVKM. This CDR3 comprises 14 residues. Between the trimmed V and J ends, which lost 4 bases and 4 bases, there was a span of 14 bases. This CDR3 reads CASSSSSGIYEQYF. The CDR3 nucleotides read TGTGCCAGCAGTTCTAGCTCGGGCATATACGAGCAGTACTTC.

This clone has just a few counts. The chain's CDR3 is CATQREGADQPQHF. CDR3 bases: TGTGCCACTCAAAGAGAGGGCGCGGATCAGCCCCAGCATTTT. The chain joins TRBV6-5 to TRBJ1-5, with D unclear. The CDR3 totals 14 residues. Trimming removed 10 bases at V and 5 bases at J, with 18 bases between. Looked up from germline, CDR1 is MNHEY and CDR2 is SVGAGI.

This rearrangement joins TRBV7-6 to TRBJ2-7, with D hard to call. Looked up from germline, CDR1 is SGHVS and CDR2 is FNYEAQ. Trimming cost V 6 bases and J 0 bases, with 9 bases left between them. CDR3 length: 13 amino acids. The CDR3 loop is CASSYQSSYEQYF. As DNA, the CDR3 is TGTGCCAGCAGTTATCAGTCCTCCTACGAGCAGTACTTC. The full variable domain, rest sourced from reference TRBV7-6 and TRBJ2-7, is GAGVSQSPRYKVTKRGQDVALRCDPISGHVSLYWYRQALGQGPEFLTYFNYEAQQDKSGLPNDRFSAERPEGSISTLTIQRTEQRDSAMYRCASSYQSSYEQYFGPGTRLTVT.

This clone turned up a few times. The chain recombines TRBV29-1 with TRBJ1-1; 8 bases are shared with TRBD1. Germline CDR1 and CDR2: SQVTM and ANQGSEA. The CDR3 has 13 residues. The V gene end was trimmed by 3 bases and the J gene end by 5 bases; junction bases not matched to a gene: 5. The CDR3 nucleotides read TGCAGCGTTGATTTCGACAGGGGTACTGAAGCTTTCTTT. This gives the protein CSVDFDRGTEAFF.

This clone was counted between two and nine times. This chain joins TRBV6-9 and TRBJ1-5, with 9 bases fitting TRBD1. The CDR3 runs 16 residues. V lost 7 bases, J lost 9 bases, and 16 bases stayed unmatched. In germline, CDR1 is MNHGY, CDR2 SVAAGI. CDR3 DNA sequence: TGTGCCAGCACCGTCCGGGACAGGGCAGCTAGATCGCCCCAGCATTTT. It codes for CASTVRDRAARSPQHF.